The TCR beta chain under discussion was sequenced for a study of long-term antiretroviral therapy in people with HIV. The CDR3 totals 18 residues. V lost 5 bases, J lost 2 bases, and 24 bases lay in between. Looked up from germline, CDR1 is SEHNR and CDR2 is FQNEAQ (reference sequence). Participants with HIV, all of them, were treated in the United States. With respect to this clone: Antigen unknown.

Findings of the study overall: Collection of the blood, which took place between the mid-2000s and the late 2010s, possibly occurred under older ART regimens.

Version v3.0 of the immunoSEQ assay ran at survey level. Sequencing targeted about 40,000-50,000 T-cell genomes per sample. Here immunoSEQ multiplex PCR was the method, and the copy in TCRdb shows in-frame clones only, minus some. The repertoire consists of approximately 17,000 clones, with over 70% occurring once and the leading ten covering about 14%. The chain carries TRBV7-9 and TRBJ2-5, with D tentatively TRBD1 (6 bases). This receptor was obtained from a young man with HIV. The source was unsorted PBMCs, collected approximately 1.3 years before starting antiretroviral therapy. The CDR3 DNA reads TGTGCCAGCAGCCCCCCTGTTATTCAAACAGGGCCTCAAGAGACCCAGTACTTC. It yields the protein CASSPPVIQTGPQETQYF. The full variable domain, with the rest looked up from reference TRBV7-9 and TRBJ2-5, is DTGVSQNPRHKITKRGQNVTFRCDPISEHNRLYWYRQTLGQGPEFLTYFQNEAQLEKSRLLSDRFSAERPKGSFSTLEIQRTEQGDSAMYLCASSPPVIQTGPQETQYFGPGTRLLVL.